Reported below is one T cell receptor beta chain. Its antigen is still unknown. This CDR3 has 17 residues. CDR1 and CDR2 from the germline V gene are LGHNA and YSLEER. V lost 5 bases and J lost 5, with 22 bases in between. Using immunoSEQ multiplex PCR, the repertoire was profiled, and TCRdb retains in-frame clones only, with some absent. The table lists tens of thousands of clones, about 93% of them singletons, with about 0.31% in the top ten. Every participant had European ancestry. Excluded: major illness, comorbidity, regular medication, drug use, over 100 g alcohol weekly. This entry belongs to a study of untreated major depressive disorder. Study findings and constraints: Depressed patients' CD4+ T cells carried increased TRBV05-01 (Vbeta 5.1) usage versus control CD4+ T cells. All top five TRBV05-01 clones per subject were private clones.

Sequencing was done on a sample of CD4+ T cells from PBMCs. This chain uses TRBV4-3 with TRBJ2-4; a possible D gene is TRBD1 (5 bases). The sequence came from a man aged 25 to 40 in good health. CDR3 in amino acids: CASSDKAPGHDENIQYF. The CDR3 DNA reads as TGCGCCAGCAGCGATAAAGCCCCAGGGCACGACGAAAACATTCAGTACTTC.